Shown below are 5 T cell receptor beta chains from a single sample sequenced in a study of T cell changes during pregnancy in multiple sclerosis. The protocol was immunoSEQ multiplex PCR, while the TCRdb copy is restricted to in-frame clones and leaves out a portion. In the table there are fewer than 65,000 clones, 91% of which are singletons. Sequencing was performed on peripheral blood, taken in the third trimester of pregnancy. These TCRs come from a female donor in good health, enrolled as a control in a pregnancy study.

The J gene is TRBJ2-1, the V gene TRBV20-1; D ambiguous. The CDR3 extends over 9 amino acids. CDR1 and CDR2 (germline): DFQATT, SNEGSKA (reference sequence). In DNA form, the CDR3 reads TGCAGATCAAACAATGAGCAGTTCTTC. Its protein is CRSNNEQFF.

The chain carries TRBV5-6 and TRBJ2-7; 9 bases agree with TRBD2. After removal of 0 bases from V and 4 bases from J, the junction contained 14 bases not matched to a gene. CDR3 length: 18 amino acids. Germline CDR1 is SGHDT and CDR2 is YYEEEE. CDR3 DNA sequence: TGTGCCAGCAGCTTGGTGAAGGCTAGCGGGATGACGCTTTACGAGCAGTACTTC. It codes for CASSLVKASGMTLYEQYF.

This clone has only one observation. The chain is built from TRBV25-1 and TRBJ1-5; maybe TRBD1 (5 bases). CDR3 length: 15 amino acids. Germline-derived CDR1 and CDR2 are MGHDK and SYGVNS. The V end lost 1 base, the J end lost 4 bases, and 11 bases lay between the germline ends. The CDR3 DNA reads TGTGCCAGCAGTGAATCAGGGACTGGTAATCAGCCCCAGCATTTT. Protein sequence: CASSESGTGNQPQHF.

This chain links TRBV29-1 with TRBJ1-2, with D maybe TRBD1 (6 bases). Germline V lookup: CDR1 SQVTM, CDR2 ANQGSEA. The CDR3 loop spans 14 amino acids. Trimming left V 6 bases short and J 6 bases short, with 20 bases between. The CDR3 sequence: CSVRDMSGADGYTF. The CDR3 DNA reads TGCAGCGTCCGGGACATGTCTGGGGCCGATGGCTACACCTTC. Using reference TRBV29-1 and TRBJ1-2 for the parts outside the CDR3, the full variable domain is SAVISQKPSRDICQRGTSLTIQCQVDSQVTMMFWYRQQPGQSLTLIATANQGSEATYESGFVIDKFPISRPNLTFSTLTVSNMSPEDSSIYLCSVRDMSGADGYTFGSGTRLTVV.

The V gene is TRBV11-2, the J gene TRBJ2-7; D perhaps matches TRBD2 (6 bases). The CDR3 runs to 14 residues. V was pared by 5 bases and J by 4 bases, with 15 bases between. In germline, CDR1 is SGHAT, CDR2 FQNNGV. CDR3 residues: CASSLRLDTYEQYF. In DNA form, the CDR3 reads TGTGCCAGCAGCCTCCGACTAGATACGTACGAGCAGTACTTC.